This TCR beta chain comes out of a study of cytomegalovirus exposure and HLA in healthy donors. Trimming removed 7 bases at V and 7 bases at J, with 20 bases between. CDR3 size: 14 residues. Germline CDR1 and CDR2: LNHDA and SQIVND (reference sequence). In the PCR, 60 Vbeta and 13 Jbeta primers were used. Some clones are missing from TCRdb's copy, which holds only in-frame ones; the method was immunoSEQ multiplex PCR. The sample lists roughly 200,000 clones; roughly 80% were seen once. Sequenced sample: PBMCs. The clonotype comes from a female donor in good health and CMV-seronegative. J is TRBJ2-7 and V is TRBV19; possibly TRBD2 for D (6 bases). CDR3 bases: TGTGCCAGTAAGCCCACCGGGGGTTTAGATGAGCAGTACTTC. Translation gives CASKPTGGLDEQYF. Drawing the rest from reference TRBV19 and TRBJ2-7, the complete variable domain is DGGITQSPKYLFRKEGQNVTLSCEQNLNHDAMYWYRQDPGQGLRLIYYSQIVNDFQKGDIAEGYSVSREKKESFPLTVTSAQKNPTAFYLCASKPTGGLDEQYFGPGTRLTVT.